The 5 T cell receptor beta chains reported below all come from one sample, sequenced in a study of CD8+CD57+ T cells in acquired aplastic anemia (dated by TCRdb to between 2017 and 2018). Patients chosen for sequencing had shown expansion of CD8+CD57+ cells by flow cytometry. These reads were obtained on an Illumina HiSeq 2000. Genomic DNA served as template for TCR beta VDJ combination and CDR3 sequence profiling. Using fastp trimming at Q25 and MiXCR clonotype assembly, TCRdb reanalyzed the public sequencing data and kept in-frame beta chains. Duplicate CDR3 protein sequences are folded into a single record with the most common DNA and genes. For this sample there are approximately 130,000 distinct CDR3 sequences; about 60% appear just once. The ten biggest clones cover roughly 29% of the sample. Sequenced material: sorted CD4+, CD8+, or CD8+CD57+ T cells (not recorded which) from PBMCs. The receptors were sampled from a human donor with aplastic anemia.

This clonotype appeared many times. Written as DNA, the CDR3 is TGCGCCAGCAGCCAAGATAATAGCAACTACGAGCAGTACTTC. Protein product: CASSQDNSNYEQYF. The J gene is TRBJ2-7, the V gene TRBV4-3; D gene ambiguous. The germline V gene has CDR1 LGHNA and CDR2 YSLEER. CDR3 length equals 14 residues. Trimming removed 0 bases from V and 3 bases from J, with 9 bases in between.

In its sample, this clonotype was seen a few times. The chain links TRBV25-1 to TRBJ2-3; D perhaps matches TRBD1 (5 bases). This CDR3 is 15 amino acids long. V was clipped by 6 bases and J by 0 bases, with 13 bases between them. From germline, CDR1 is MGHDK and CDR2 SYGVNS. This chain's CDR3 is CASSPTGASTDTQYF. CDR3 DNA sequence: TGTGCCAGCAGCCCCACAGGAGCTAGCACAGATACGCAGTATTTT.

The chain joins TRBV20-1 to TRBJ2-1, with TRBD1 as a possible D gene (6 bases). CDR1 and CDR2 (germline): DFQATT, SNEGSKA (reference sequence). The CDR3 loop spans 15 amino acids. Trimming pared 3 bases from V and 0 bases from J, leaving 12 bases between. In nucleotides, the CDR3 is TGCAGTGCTAGGGCCGGGACACTCTCCTACAATGAGCAGTTCTTC. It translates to CSARAGTLSYNEQFF.

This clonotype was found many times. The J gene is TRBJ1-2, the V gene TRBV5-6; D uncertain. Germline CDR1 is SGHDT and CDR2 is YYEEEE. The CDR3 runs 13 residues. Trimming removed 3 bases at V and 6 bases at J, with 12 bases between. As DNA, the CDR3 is TGTGCCAGCAGCTCCGCCGCAGTTGATGGCTACACCTTC. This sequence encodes CASSSAAVDGYTF.

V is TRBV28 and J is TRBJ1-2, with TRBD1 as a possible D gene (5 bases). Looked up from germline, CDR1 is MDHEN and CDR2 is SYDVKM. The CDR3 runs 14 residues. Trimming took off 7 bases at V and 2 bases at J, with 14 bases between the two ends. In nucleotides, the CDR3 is TGTGCCAGCACTTTGGGCCAGGGAAACTATGGCTACACCTTC. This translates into CASTLGQGNYGYTF.